The rows below give T cell receptor beta chains drawn from one sample of a study of blood T cell repertoires in COVID-19. The method was immunoSEQ multiplex PCR; TCRdb's version includes in-frame clones alone and lacks a portion of them. The sample shows 95,000 to 120,000 clones, about 83% of them seen only once. The sample consisted of peripheral blood. These receptors were obtained from a woman in her 70s with acute or convalescent COVID-19. Both conserved end residues are part of each CDR3. A D gene is named only where the DNA matches it firmly. Where a row states a size, it is once, few, many or the class of an expanded clone; other rows omit it.

cdr3_nt | cdr3_aa | clone_size | j_call | v_call | d_call
TGTGCCATCAGTGAGTCGAGGCAGACTAGCAATCAGCCCCAGCATTTT | CAISESRQTSNQPQHF | - | TRBJ1-5 | TRBV10-3 | -
TGTGCCAGCAGCTTGGGGGGGAGCACAGATACGCAGTATTTT | CASSLGGSTDTQYF | - | TRBJ2-3 | TRBV11-3 | TRBD2
TGTGCCAGCAGCCGGGACATGGTCTCTGGAAACACCATATATTTT | CASSRDMVSGNTIYF | - | TRBJ1-3 | TRBV11-3 | -
TGTGCCATCTCTCGGCAGGGGACGTGGCAAGAGACCCAGTACTTC | CAISRQGTWQETQYF | - | TRBJ2-5 | TRBV10-3 | -
TGTGCCAGCCTCCTAGTGGAGGACAGGATTCTTAGGGGCTACACCTTC | CASLLVEDRILRGYTF | - | TRBJ1-2 | TRBV11-3 | TRBD1
TGTGCCAGCAGCCAACTCAGTAACTATGGCTACACCTTC | CASSQLSNYGYTF | - | TRBJ1-2 | TRBV3-1/TRBV3-2 | -
TGTGCCAGCAGTCAAGGTCGACAGGGGTATGGCTACACCTTC | CASSQGRQGYGYTF | - | TRBJ1-2 | TRBV28 | TRBD1
TGTGCCAGCAGTTTATTTACGCAGAATCAGCCCCAGCATTTT | CASSLFTQNQPQHF | few | TRBJ1-5 | TRBV28 | -
TGTGCCAGCGGCCCTGGAAACACCATATATTTT | CASGPGNTIYF | - | TRBJ1-3 | TRBV2 | -
TGTGCCAGCAGCTTACGTCAGGGAGGGTCGTATGGCTACACCTTC | CASSLRQGGSYGYTF | - | TRBJ1-2 | TRBV11-2 | -
TGTGCCAGCAATCCAGGGGTAGAGCAGCCCCAGCATTTT | CASNPGVEQPQHF | - | TRBJ1-5 | TRBV28 | -
TGTGCCAGCAGCCCCTCCGGGGGGAGGCATCAGCCCCAGCATTTT | CASSPSGGRHQPQHF | few | TRBJ1-5 | TRBV7-2 | -
TGCGCCAGCAGGGTCCCGGGGTCAGATACGCAGTATTTT | CASRVPGSDTQYF | - | TRBJ2-3 | TRBV4-1 | -
TGTGCCAGCAGCCAAGATCGGGGACAGGGCACAGATACGCAGTATTTT | CASSQDRGQGTDTQYF | - | TRBJ2-3 | TRBV4-2 | TRBD1
TGTGCCAGCAGTCCCGGAGGGGCAGGGAAAGCCGGGGAGCTGTTTTTT | CASSPGGAGKAGELFF | - | TRBJ2-2 | TRBV28 | -
TGTGCCAGCAGTTTCTCAGGGAACACTGAAGCTTTCTTT | CASSFSGNTEAFF | - | TRBJ1-1 | TRBV7-3 | -
TGTGCCAGCAGCGAAGGACTAGCGGTCAATGGTGAGCAGTTCTTC | CASSEGLAVNGEQFF | - | TRBJ2-1 | TRBV9 | TRBD2
TGTGCCAGCAGCGCCCCTGCAGCGCCCGAGACCCAGTACTTC | CASSAPAAPETQYF | once | TRBJ2-5 | TRBV9 | -
TGTGCCAGCAGCGTAGGGGGACTAGCGGGAAATGAGCAGTTCTTC | CASSVGGLAGNEQFF | - | TRBJ2-1 | TRBV7-9 | TRBD2
TGTGCCAGCCGACAGGGCACTAACTATGGCTACACCTTC | CASRQGTNYGYTF | - | TRBJ1-2 | TRBV6-4 | TRBD1
TGTGCGTCCGGACAGGGGGCTCGGGGGGAGCTGTTTTTT | CASGQGARGELFF | - | TRBJ2-2 | TRBV30 | TRBD1
TGTGCCAGCAGCCAAGAACGGAGCAGGGGATACTCACCCCTCCACTTT | CASSQERSRGYSPLHF | - | TRBJ1-6 | TRBV3-1/TRBV3-2 | -